This T cell receptor beta chain was observed in a study of T cell responses to AZD1222 COVID-19 vaccine. A word on this clone: The antigen is not known.

Method: immunoSEQ multiplex PCR; TCRdb's copy keeps in-frame clones and lacks some. In the table there are 150,000 to 200,000 clones, 80% to 95% of which are singletons. Whole-study findings and limits: Targets within unmutated variant regions were reportedly found for nearly half of spike-specific TCRs.

Germline assignment: CDR1 MNHEY and CDR2 SVGAGI. The CDR3 extends over 15 amino acids. Trimming took off 6 bases at V and 7 bases at J, with 21 bases between the two ends. The origin of this receptor is an adult who received the AZD1222 COVID-19 vaccine. The sample in question was peripheral blood, obtained 28 days after the second AZD1222 dose. This rearrangement joins TRBV6-5 to TRBJ1-1, with a possible D match to TRBD1 (5 bases). The CDR3 bases are TGTGCCAGCAGCCCGCGTGGGGCCACCCTATATGAAGCTTTCTTT. The encoded protein is CASSPRGATLYEAFF.